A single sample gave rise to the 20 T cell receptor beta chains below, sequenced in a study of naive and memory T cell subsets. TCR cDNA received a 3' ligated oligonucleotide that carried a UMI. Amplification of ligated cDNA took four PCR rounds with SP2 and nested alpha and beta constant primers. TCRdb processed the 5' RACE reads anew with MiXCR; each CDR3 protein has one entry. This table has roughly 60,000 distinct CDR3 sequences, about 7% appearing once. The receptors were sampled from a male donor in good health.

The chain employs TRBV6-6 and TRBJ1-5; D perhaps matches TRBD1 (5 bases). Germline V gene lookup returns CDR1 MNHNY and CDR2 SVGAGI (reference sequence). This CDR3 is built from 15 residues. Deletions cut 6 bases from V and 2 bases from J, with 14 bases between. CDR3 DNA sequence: TGTGCCAGCAGCCAGTCAGGGTCCGGCAATCAGCCCCAGCATTTT. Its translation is CASSQSGSGNQPQHF.

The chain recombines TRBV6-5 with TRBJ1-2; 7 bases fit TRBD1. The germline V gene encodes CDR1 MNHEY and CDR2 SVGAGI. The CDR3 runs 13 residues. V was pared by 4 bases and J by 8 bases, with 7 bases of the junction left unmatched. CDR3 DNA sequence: TGTGCCAGCAGTTCAACAGGGGATGGGGGCTACACCTTC. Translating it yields CASSSTGDGGYTF.

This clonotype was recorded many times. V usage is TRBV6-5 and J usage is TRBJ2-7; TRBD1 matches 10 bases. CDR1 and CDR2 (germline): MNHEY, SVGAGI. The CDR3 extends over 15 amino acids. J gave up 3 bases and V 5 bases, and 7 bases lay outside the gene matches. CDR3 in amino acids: CASSAPGQGYYEQYF. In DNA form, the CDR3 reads TGTGCCAGCAGTGCCCCGGGACAGGGGTACTACGAGCAGTACTTC.

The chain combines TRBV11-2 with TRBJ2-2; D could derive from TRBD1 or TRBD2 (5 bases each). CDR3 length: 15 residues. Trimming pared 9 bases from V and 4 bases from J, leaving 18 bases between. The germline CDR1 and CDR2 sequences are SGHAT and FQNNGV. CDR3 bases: TGTGCCAGTAGAAAGGGGACCTCGAGCACCGGGGAGCTGTTTTTT. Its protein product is CASRKGTSSTGELFF.

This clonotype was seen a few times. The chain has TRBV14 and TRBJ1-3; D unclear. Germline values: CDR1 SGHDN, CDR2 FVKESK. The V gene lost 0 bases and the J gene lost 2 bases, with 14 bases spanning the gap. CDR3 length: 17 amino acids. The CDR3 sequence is CASSQEAYSSTGNTIYF. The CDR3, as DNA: TGTGCCAGCAGCCAAGAGGCATACAGCAGTACTGGAAACACCATATATTTT.

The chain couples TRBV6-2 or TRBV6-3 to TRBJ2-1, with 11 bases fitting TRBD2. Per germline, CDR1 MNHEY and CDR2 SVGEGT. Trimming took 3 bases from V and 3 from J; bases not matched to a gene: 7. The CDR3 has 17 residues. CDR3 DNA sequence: TGTGCCAGCAGTTATCTACCGGGACTAGCGGACTACAATGAGCAGTTCTTC. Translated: CASSYLPGLADYNEQFF.

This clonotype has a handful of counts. The CDR3 reads CASSLLAGMDEQFF. For the CDR3, the DNA is TGTGCCAGCAGCTTACTAGCGGGGATGGATGAGCAGTTCTTC. The chain is built from TRBV7-2 and TRBJ2-1; the match to TRBD2 covers 9 bases. The germline CDR1 and CDR2 sequences are SGHTA and FQGNSA. After removal of 2 bases from V and 8 bases from J, the junction contained 4 bases not matched to a gene. The CDR3 is 14 residues long. The complete variable domain, with remaining parts taken from reference TRBV7-2 and TRBJ2-1, reads GAGVSQSPSNKVTEKGKDVELRCDPISGHTALYWYRQSLGQGLEFLIYFQGNSAPDKSGLPSDRFSAERTGGSVSTLTIQRTQQEDSAVYLCASSLLAGMDEQFFGPGTRLTVL.

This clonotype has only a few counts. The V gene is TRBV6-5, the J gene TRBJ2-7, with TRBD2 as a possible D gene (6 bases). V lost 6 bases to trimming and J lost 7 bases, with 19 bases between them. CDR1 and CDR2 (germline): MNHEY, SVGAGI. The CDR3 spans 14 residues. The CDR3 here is CASSVGRPRGEQYF. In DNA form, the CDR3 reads TGTGCCAGCAGCGTTGGACGGCCTCGGGGGGAGCAGTACTTC.

The CDR3 spells CASSTLQGAGNTIYF. CDR3 DNA sequence: TGCGCCAGCAGCACCCTACAGGGGGCTGGAAACACCATATATTTT. The chain employs TRBV5-1 and TRBJ1-3; TRBD1 aligns across 8 bases. Germline-derived CDR1 and CDR2 are SGHRS and YFSETQ. V shed 4 bases and J 2 bases; nucleotides not matched to a gene: 5. The CDR3 is 15 amino acids.

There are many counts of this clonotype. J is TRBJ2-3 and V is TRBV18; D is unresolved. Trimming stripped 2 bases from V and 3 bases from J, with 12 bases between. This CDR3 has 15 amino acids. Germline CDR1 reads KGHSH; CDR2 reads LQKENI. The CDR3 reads CASSPDLDLTDTQYF. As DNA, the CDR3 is TGTGCCAGCTCACCAGATCTAGATTTGACAGATACGCAGTATTTT.

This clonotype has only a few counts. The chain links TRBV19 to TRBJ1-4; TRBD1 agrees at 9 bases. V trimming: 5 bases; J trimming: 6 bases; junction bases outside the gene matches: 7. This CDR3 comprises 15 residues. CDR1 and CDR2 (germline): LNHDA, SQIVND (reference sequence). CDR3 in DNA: TGTGCCAGTAGTTTTTGGACAGGGGTAGATGAAAAACTGTTTTTT. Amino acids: CASSFWTGVDEKLFF.

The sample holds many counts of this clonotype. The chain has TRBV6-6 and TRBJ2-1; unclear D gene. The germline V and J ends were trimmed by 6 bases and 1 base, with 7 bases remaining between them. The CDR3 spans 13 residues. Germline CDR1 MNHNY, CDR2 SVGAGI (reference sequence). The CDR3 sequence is CASSKKSYNEQFF. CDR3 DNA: TGTGCCAGCAGCAAAAAATCCTACAATGAGCAGTTCTTC.

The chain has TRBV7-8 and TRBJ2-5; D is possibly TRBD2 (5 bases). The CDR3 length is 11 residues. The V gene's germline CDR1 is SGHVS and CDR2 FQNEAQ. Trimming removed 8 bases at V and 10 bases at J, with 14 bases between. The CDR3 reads CASGELGVQYF. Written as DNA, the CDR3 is TGTGCCAGCGGCGAGTTGGGAGTCCAGTACTTC.

CDR3 residues: CASIQAGQETQYF. The CDR3 bases are TGTGCCAGCATCCAGGCGGGGCAAGAGACCCAGTACTTC. This chain connects TRBV3-1 to TRBJ2-5; D might be TRBD2 (6 bases). Germline V gene sequence: CDR1 LGHDT, CDR2 YNNKEL (reference sequence). This CDR3 is built from 13 residues. Trimming removed 7 bases at V and 2 bases at J, with 11 bases between.

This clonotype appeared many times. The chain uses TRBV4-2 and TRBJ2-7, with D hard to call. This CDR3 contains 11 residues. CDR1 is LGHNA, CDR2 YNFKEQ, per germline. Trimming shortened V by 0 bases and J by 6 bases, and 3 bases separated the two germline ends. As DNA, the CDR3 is TGTGCCAGCAGCCAAGACGGCGAGCAGTACTTC. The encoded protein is CASSQDGEQYF.

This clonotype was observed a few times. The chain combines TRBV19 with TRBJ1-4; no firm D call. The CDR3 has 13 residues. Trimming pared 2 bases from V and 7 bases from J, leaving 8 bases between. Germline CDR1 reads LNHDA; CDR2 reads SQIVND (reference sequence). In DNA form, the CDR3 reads TGTGCCAGTAGTATATCACAGATTGAAAAACTGTTTTTT. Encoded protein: CASSISQIEKLFF.

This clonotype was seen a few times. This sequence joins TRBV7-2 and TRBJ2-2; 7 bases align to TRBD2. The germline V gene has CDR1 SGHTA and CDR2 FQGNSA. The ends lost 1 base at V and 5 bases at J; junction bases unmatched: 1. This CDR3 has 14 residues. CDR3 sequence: CASSLVGGTGELFF. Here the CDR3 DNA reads TGTGCCAGCAGCTTAGTCGGGGGGACCGGGGAGCTGTTTTTT.

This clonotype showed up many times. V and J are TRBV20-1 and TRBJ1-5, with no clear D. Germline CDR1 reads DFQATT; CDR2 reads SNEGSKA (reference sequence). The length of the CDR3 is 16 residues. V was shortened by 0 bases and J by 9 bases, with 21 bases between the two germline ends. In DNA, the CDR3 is TGCAGTGCTAGAGAACCGGTGACATCTGGGAGTGGGCCCCAGCATTTT. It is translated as CSAREPVTSGSGPQHF.

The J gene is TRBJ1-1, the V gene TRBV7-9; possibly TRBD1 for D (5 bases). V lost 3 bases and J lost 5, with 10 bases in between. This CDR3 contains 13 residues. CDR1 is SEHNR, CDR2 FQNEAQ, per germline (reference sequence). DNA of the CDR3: TGTGCCAGCAGCTTTAAGGAGGGGACTGAAGCTTTCTTT. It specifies CASSFKEGTEAFF. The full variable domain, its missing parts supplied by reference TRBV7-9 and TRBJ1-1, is DTGVSQNPRHKITKRGQNVTFRCDPISEHNRLYWYRQTLGQGPEFLTYFQNEAQLEKSRLLSDRFSAERPKGSFSTLEIQRTEQGDSAMYLCASSFKEGTEAFFGQGTRLTVV.

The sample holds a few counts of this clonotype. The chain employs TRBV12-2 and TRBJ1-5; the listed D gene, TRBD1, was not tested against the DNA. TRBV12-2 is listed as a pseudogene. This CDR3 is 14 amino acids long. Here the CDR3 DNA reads TGTGCAAGTCGCTCCGACAGACTGAATCAGCCCCAGCATTTT. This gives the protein CASRSDRLNQPQHF.